This TCR beta chain was retrieved from a study of human versus mouse CDR3 diversity and MHC coevolution. Across the study: Reportedly, immunoSEQ detects one in 200,000 T cells with minimized PCR bias. Whole-study findings and limits: The lowest clonal inequality scores came from most of the three human donors.

Trimming removed 7 bases at V and 7 bases at J, with 14 bases between. Germline V lookup: CDR1 MNHNS, CDR2 SASEGT. CDR3 length: 12 amino acids. Sequenced by immunoSEQ multiplex PCR; TCRdb stores in-frame clones only, minus some. This sample carries about 73,000 clones, less than 95% of them seen once, and the ten largest clones take less than 0.16%. About this clone: What it binds is not known.

J is TRBJ2-7 and V is TRBV6-1, with a weak D call TRBD1 (5 bases). Sequencing was carried out using naive CD4+ T cells from blood. Subset reported: CD45RO-negative CD62L-positive naive CD4 T cells. This sequence originates from a person aged 30-70 years in good health. CDR3 bases: TGTGCCAGCAACAGGCCACCGGCAGAGCAGTACTTC. Translating it yields CASNRPPAEQYF.